A selection of T cell receptor beta chains follows, all from one sample in a study of blood T cell repertoires in COVID-19. Generated by immunoSEQ multiplex PCR, the TCRdb table keeps only in-frame clones and is missing some. The sample consists of roughly 150,000 clones, around four fifths of them appearing once. Specimen: PBMCs or T cells enriched from blood (not recorded which). The source is a woman aged 50 to 65 who had recovered from COVID-19. Each CDR3 is given without its conserved first and last residue. Clone size is given for some rows only: seen once, a few or many times, or a class if the clone is expanded.

j_call: TRBJ1-4; clone_size: .; v_call: TRBV6-5; cdr3_aa: ASSDSTAVNEKLF
j_call: TRBJ1-1; clone_size: .; v_call: TRBV5-1; cdr3_aa: ASSDGSLPPGGAF
j_call: TRBJ2-4; clone_size: .; v_call: TRBV14; cdr3_aa: AIPGLARDRQY
j_call: TRBJ2-7; clone_size: .; v_call: TRBV18; cdr3_aa: ASSVTRTGGEQY
j_call: TRBJ1-5; clone_size: .; v_call: TRBV7-9; cdr3_aa: ASSPARANQPQH
j_call: TRBJ1-1; clone_size: .; v_call: TRBV7-8; cdr3_aa: ASSHRGIEAF
j_call: TRBJ2-4; clone_size: .; v_call: TRBV11-1; cdr3_aa: ASSSGQVLAKNIQY
j_call: TRBJ2-1; clone_size: .; v_call: TRBV6-5; cdr3_aa: ASRTAGNEQF
j_call: TRBJ2-7; clone_size: .; v_call: TRBV5-1; cdr3_aa: ASSLLAGGYEQY
j_call: TRBJ2-7; clone_size: .; v_call: TRBV28; cdr3_aa: ASSTPTWLAEPYEQY
j_call: TRBJ2-3; clone_size: .; v_call: TRBV7-9; cdr3_aa: ASSLATGGADTQY
j_call: TRBJ1-5; clone_size: once; v_call: TRBV28; cdr3_aa: ASSLTGQPQH
j_call: TRBJ2-3; clone_size: .; v_call: TRBV6-2/TRBV6-3; cdr3_aa: ASSYLVGTGGLTDTQY
j_call: TRBJ1-4; clone_size: .; v_call: TRBV4-2; cdr3_aa: ASSYLRDKSTKLF